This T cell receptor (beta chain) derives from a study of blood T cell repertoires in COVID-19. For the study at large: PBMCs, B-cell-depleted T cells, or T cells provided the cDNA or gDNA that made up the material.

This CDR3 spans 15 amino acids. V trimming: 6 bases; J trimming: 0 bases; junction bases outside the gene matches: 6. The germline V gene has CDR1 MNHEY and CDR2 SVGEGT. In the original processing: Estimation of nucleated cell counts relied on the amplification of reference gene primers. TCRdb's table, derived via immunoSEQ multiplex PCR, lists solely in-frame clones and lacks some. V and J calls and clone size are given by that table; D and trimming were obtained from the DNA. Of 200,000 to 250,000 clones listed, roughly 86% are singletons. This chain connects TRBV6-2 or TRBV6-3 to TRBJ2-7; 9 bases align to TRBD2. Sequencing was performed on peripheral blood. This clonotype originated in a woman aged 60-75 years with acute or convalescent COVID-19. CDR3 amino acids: CASSRLAGPSYEQYF. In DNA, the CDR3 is TGTGCCAGCAGCCGTCTAGCGGGACCCTCCTACGAGCAGTACTTC.